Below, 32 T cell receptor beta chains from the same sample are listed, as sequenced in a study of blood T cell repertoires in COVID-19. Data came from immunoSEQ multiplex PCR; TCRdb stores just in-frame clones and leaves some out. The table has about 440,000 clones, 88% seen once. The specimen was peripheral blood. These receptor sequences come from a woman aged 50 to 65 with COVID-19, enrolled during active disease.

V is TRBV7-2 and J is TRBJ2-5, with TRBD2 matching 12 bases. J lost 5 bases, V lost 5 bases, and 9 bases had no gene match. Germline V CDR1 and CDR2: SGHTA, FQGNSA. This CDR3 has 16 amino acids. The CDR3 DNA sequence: TGTGCCAGCAGCGACAAGCTAGCGGGGGGGCGGGAGACCCAGTACTTC. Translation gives CASSDKLAGGRETQYF.

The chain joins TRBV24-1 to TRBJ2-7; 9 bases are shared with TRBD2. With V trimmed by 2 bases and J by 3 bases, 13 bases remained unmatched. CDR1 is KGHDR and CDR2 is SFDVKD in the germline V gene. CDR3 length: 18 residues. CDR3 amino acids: CATSDSRGGQIGFYEQYF. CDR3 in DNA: TGTGCCACCAGTGATTCGCGGGGGGGCCAGATCGGATTCTACGAGCAGTACTTC.

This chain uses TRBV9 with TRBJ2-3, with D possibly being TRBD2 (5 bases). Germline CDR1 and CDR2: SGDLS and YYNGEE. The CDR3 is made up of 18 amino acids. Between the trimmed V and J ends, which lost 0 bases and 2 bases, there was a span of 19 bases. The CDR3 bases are TGTGCCAGCAGCGTAGGAGGGAGCGCGGGCGGCCTCACAGATACGCAGTATTTT. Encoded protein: CASSVGGSAGGLTDTQYF.

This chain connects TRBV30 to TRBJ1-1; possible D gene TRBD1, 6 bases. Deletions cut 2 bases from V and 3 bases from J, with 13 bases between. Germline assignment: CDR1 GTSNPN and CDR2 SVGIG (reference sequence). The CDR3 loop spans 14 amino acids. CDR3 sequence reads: CAWSSQGLDTEAFF. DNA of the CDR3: TGTGCCTGGAGTTCCCAGGGGCTGGACACTGAAGCTTTCTTT. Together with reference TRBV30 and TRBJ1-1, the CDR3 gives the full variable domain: SQTIHQWPATLVQPVGSPLSLECTVEGTSNPNLYWYRQAAGRGLQLLFYSVGIGQISSEVPQNLSASRPQDRQFILSSKKLLLSDSGFYLCAWSSQGLDTEAFFGQGTRLTVV.

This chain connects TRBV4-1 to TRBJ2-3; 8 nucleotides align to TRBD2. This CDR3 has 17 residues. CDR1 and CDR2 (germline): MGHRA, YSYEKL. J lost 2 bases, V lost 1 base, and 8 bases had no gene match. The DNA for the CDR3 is TGCGCCAGCAGCCAAGTGGGAGCGGGGGCCGCCACAGATACGCAGTATTTT. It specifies CASSQVGAGAATDTQYF.

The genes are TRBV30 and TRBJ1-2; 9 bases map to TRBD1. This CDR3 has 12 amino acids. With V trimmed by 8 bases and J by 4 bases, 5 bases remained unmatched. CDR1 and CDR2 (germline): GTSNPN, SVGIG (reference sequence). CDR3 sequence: CALSTGGYGYTF. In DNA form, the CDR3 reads TGTGCCCTCTCGACAGGGGGCTATGGCTACACCTTC.

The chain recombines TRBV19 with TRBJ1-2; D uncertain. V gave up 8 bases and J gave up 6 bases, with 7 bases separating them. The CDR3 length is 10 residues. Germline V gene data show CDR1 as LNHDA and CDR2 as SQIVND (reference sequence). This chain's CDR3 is CASGPNGYTF. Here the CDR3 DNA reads TGTGCCAGTGGCCCGAATGGCTACACCTTC.

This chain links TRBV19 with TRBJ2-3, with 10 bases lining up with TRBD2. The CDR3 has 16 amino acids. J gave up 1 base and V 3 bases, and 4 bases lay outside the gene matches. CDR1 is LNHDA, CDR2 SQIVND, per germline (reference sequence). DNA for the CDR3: TGTGCCAGTAGTATGACCACTAGCGGGGGCACAGATACGCAGTATTTT. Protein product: CASSMTTSGGTDTQYF.

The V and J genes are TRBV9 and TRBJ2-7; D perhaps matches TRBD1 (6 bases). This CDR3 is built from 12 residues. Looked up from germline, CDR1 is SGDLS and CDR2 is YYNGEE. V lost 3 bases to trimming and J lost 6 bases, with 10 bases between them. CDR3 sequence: CASSATGPEQYF. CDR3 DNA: TGTGCCAGCAGCGCAACAGGGCCCGAGCAGTACTTC.

The CDR3 nucleotides are TGCGCCAGCAGCTTTTTTTTGACAGGGTTGAACACTGAAGCTTTCTTT. This encodes CASSFFLTGLNTEAFF. The chain is built from TRBV5-1 and TRBJ1-1; 7 bases line up with TRBD1. Germline trimming cut 2 bases from V and 0 bases from J; bases unmatched to any gene: 7. This CDR3 spans 16 amino acids. The germline gives CDR1 SGHRS, CDR2 YFSETQ. Full variable domain (rest looked up from reference TRBV5-1 and TRBJ1-1): KAGVTQTPRYLIKTRGQQVTLSCSPISGHRSVSWYQQTPGQGLQFLFEYFSETQRNKGNFPGRFSGRQFSNSRSEMNVSTLELGDSALYLCASSFFLTGLNTEAFFGQGTRLTVV.

CDR3 nucleotides: TGTGCCAGCAGCTTGTCCCTAGCGGGGTACAATGAGCAGTTCTTC. This encodes CASSLSLAGYNEQFF. The V call is TRBV5-6, the J call TRBJ2-1; 9 nucleotides line up with TRBD2. Unmatched junction bases numbered 3, after V lost 1 base and J lost 4 bases. Germline V lookup: CDR1 SGHDT, CDR2 YYEEEE. The CDR3 runs 15 residues.

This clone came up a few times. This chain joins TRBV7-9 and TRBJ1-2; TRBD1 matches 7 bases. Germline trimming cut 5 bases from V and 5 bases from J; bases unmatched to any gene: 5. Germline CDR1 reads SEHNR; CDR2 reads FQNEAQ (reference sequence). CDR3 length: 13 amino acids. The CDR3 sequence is CASSPDRLYGYTF. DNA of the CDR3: TGTGCCAGCAGCCCGGACAGGTTGTATGGCTACACCTTC.

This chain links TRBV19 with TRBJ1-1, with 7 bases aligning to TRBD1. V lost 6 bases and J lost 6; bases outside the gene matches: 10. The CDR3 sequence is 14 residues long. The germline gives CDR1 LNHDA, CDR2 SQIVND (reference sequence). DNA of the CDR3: TGTGCCAGTAGCAGACAGGGAGGCCTATCTGAAGCTTTCTTT. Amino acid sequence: CASSRQGGLSEAFF.

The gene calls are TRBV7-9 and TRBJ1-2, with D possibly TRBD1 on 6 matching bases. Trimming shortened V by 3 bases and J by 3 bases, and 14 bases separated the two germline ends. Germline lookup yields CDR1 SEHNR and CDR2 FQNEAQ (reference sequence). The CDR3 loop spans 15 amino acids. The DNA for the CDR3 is TGTGCCAGCAGCTTGCCCACGGGGGGCGACTATGGCTACACCTTC. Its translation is CASSLPTGGDYGYTF.

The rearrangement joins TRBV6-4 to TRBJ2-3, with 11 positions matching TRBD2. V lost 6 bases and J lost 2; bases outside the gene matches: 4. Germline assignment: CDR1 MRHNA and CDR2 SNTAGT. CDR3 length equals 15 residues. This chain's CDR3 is CASSLSGGVTDTQYF. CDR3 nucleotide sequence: TGTGCCAGCAGCCTTAGCGGGGGGGTCACAGATACGCAGTATTTT.

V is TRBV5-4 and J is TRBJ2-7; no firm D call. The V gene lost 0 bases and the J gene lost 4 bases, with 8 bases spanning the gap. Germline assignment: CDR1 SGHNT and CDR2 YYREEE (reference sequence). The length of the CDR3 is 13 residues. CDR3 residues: CASSLALGYEQYF. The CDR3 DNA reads TGTGCCAGCAGCTTGGCCCTAGGTTACGAGCAGTACTTC. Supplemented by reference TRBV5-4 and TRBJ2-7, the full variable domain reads ETGVTQSPTHLIKTRGQQVTLRCSSQSGHNTVSWYQQALGQGPQFIFQYYREEENGRGNFPPRFSGLQFPNYSSELNVNALELDDSALYLCASSLALGYEQYFGPGTRLTVT.

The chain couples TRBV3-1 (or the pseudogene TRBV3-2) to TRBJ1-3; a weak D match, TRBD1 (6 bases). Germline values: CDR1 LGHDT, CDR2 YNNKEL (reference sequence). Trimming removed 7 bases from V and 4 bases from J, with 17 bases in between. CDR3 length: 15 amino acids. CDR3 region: CASKPIGGQGNTIYF. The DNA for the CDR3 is TGTGCCAGCAAGCCAATTGGGGGCCAGGGAAACACCATATATTTT.

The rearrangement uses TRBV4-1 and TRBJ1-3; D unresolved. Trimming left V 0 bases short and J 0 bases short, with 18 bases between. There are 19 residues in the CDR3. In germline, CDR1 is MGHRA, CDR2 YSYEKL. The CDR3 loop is CASSQEPSKAASSGNTIYF. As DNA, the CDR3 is TGCGCCAGCAGCCAAGAGCCGTCAAAGGCGGCCAGCTCTGGAAACACCATATATTTT.

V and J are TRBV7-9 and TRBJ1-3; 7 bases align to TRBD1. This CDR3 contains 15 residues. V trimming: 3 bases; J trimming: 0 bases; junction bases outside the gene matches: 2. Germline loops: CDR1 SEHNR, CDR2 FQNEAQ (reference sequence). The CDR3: CASSFAGGSGNTIYF. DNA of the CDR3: TGTGCCAGCAGCTTTGCAGGGGGCTCTGGAAACACCATATATTTT.

The CDR3: CASSRVTGATEAFF. The CDR3 DNA reads as TGTGCCAGCAGCCGCGTCACAGGGGCCACTGAAGCTTTCTTT. The chain links TRBV11-2 to TRBJ1-1; 7 positions agree with TRBD1. This CDR3 is built from 14 residues. The V gene's germline CDR1 is SGHAT and CDR2 FQNNGV. With 5 bases clipped from V and 4 bases from J, the junction kept 7 bases outside the gene matches.

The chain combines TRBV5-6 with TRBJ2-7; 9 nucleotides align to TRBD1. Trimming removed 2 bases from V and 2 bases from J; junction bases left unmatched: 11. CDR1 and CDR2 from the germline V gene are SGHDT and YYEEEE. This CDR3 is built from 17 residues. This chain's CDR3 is CASSLTGTGFRTYEQYF. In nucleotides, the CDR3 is TGTGCCAGCAGCTTAACCGGGACAGGGTTTAGGACCTACGAGCAGTACTTC. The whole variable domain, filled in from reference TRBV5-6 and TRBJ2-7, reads DAGVTQSPTHLIKTRGQQVTLRCSPKSGHDTVSWYQQALGQGPQFIFQYYEEEERQRGNFPDRFSGHQFPNYSSELNVNALLLGDSALYLCASSLTGTGFRTYEQYFGPGTRLTVT.

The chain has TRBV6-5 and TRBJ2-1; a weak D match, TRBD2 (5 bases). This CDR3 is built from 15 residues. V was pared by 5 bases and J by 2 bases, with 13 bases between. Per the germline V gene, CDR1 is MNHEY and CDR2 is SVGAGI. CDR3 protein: CASSMGDLTYNEQFF. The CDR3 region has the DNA TGTGCCAGCAGTATGGGAGACTTAACCTACAATGAGCAGTTCTTC.

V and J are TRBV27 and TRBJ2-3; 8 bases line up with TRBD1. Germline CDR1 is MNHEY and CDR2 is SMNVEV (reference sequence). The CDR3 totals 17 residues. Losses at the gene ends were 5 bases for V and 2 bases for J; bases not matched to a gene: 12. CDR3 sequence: CASSPTGTGSPTDTQYF. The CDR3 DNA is TGTGCCAGCAGTCCGACCGGGACAGGATCTCCCACAGATACGCAGTATTTT.

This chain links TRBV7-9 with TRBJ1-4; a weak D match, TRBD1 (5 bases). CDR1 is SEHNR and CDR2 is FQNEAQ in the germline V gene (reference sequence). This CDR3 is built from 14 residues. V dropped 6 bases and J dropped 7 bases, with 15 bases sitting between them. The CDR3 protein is CASRAGALGEKLFF. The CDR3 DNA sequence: TGTGCCAGCAGGGCTGGGGCATTGGGTGAAAAACTGTTTTTT.

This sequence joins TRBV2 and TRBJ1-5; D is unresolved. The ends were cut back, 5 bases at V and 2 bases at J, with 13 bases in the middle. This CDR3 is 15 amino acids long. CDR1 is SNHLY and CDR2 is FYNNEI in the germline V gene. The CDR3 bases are TGTGCCAGCAGTCGGGAGGGCTTGGGCAATCAGCCCCAGCATTTT. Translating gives CASSREGLGNQPQHF.

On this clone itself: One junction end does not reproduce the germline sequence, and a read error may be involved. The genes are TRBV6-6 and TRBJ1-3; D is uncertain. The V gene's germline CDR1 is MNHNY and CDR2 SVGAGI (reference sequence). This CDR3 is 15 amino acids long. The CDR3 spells CASSYFPGSGNTIYF. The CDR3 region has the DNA TGTGCCAGCAGCTACTTTCCGGGCTCTGGAAACACCATATATTTT.

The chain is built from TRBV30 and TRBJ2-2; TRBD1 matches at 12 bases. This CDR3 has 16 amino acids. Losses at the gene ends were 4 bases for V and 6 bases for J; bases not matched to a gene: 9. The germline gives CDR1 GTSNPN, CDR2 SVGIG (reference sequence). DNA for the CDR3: TGTGCCTGGAACCTTGGGACAGGGGGCGCCGCCGGGGAGCTGTTTTTT. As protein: CAWNLGTGGAAGELFF.

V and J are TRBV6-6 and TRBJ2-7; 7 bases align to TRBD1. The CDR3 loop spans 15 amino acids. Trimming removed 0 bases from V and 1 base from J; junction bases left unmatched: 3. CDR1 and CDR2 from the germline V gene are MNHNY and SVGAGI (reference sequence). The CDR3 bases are TGTGCCAGCAGTTACTCGGGGACAGCTTCCTACGAGCAGTACTTC. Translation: CASSYSGTASYEQYF.

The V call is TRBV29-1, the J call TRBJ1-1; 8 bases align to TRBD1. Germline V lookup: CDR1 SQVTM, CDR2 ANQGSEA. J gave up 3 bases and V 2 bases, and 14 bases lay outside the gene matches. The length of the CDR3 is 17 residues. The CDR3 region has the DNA TGCAGCGTTGAACCTTGGGGACAGGCACTAGGGGACACTGAAGCTTTCTTT. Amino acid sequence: CSVEPWGQALGDTEAFF.

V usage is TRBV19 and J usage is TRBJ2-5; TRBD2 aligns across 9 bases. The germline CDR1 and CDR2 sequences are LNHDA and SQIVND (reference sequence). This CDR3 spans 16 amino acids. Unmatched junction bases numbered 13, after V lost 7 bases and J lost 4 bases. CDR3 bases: TGTGCCAGTACCCCGACCCCGGGACTAGCATTAGAGACCCAGTACTTC. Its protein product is CASTPTPGLALETQYF.

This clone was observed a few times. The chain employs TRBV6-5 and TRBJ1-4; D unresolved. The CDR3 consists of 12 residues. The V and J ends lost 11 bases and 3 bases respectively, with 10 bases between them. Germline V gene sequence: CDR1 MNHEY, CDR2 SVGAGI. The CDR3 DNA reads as TGTGCCTCATGGGCCGCTAATGAAAAACTGTTTTTT. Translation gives CASWAANEKLFF.

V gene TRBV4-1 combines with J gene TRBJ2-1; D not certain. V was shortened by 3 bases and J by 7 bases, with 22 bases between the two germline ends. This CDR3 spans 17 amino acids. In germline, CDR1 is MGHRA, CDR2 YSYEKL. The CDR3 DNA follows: TGCGCCAGCAGCCAGAGTAAGGCAGTCCCTTGGGCAAATGAGCAGTTCTTC. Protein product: CASSQSKAVPWANEQFF.